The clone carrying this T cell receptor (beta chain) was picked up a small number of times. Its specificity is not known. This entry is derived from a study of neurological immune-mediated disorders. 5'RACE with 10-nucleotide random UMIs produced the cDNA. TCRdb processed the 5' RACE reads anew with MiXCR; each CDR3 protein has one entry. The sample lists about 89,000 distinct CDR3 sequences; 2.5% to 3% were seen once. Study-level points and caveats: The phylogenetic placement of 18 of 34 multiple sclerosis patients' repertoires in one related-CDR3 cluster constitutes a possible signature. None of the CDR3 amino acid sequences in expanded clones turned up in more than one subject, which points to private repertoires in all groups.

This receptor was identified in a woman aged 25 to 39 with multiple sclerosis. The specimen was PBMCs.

CDR3 DNA: TGTGCCAGCAGCCACCATCACGGCTCCTACAATGAGCAGTTCTTC. It yields the protein CASSHHHGSYNEQFF. V gene TRBV7-2 combines with J gene TRBJ2-1; D gene uncertain. The CDR3 covers 15 residues. Germline values: CDR1 SGHTA, CDR2 FQGNSA. Between the trimmed V and J ends, which lost 5 bases and 0 bases, there was a span of 11 bases.